The clone carrying this TCR beta chain was seen a handful of times. This entry is derived from a study of identical twins. TCRdb reprocessed the 5' RACE reads with MiXCR, giving one entry per CDR3 protein. Here the sample spans some 250,000 distinct CDR3 sequences, about 6.7% being singletons. Germline V gene lookup returns CDR1 SGHDN and CDR2 FVKESK. J was trimmed by 2 bases and V by 3 bases; bases with no gene match: 3. The CDR3 sequence is 15 residues long. This sample also appeared in a second study, on T cells expressing NK-cell markers. That investigation notes: Within the sequenced cohort of eight donors, seven exhibited HCMV seropositivity and one was seronegative.

The receptor was derived from a woman under 30 in good health. The chain recombines TRBV14 with TRBJ2-3; 9 nucleotides agree with TRBD2. The sequencing input was CD8+ T cells sorted from blood. CDR3 residues: CASSQRTSATDTQYF. The CDR3 DNA is TGTGCCAGCAGCCAGAGGACTAGCGCCACAGATACGCAGTATTTT.